This T cell receptor beta chain was recorded in a study of cytotoxic CD8 clonotypes in ibrutinib-treated CLL. This CDR3 region has 15 residues. From germline, CDR1 is MNHEY and CDR2 SMNVEV (reference sequence). V lost 2 bases and J lost 6, with 16 bases in between. TCRdb's copy holds only in-frame clones and misses some; the assay was immunoSEQ multiplex PCR. The table includes approximately 9,000 clones, roughly three quarters detected once. The gene calls are TRBV27 and TRBJ1-2, with a tentative D call TRBD1 (6 bases). This specimen was PBMCs, taken before ibrutinib treatment. The source is a human donor with chronic lymphocytic leukemia. CDR3 residues: CASSLNRVAINGYTF. The CDR3 bases are TGTGCCAGCAGTTTAAACAGGGTCGCGATCAATGGCTACACCTTC.